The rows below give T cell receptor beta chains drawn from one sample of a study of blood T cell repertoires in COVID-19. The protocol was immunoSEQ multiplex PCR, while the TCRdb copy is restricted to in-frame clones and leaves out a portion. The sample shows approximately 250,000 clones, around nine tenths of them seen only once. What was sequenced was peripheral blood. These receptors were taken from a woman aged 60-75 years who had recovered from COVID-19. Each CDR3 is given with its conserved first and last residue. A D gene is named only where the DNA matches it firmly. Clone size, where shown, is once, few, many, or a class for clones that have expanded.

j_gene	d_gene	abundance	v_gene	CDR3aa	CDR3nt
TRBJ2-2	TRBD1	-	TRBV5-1	CASRIGQGRSGELFF	TGCGCCAGCCGCATCGGACAGGGAAGATCCGGGGAGCTGTTTTTT
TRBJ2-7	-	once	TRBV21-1	CASSKQARGGLNEQYF	TGTGCCAGCAGCAAACAGGCCCGCGGGGGCTTGAACGAGCAGTACTTC
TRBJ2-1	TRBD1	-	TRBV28	CASSFPGQGRNEQFF	TGTGCCAGCAGTTTCCCAGGACAGGGCAGGAATGAGCAGTTCTTC
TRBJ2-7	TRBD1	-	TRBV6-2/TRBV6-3	CASSSPDRGVGEQYF	TGTGCCAGCAGTTCGCCGGACAGGGGTGTAGGCGAGCAGTACTTC
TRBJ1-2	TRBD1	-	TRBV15	CATAYDRGHGGYTF	TGTGCCACGGCGTACGACAGGGGGCATGGGGGCTACACCTTC
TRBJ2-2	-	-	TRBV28	CASRAWLAANTGELFF	TGTGCCAGCAGGGCTTGGCTAGCAGCGAACACCGGGGAGCTGTTTTTT
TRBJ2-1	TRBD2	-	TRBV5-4	CASSRLAGGYNEQFF	TGTGCCAGCAGCCGACTAGCGGGGGGGTACAATGAGCAGTTCTTC
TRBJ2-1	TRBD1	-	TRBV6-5	CASSAGGTPNNEQFF	TGTGCCAGCAGCGCAGGGGGCACGCCCAACAATGAGCAGTTCTTC
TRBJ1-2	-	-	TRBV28	CASSFLSRQYYGYTF	TGTGCCAGCAGTTTCCTAAGCCGCCAATACTATGGCTACACCTTC
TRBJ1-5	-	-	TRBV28	CAAMGAAGGTQHF	TGTGCGGCGATGGGGGCCGCCGGGGGGACCCAGCATTTT
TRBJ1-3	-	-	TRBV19	CASSIGRHRRGNTIYF	TGTGCCAGTAGTATAGGTAGACACCGCCGTGGAAACACCATATATTTT
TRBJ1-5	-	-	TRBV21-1	CASSKGRDREEQPQHF	TGTGCCAGCAGCAAAGGCCGGGACAGGGAGGAACAGCCCCAGCATTTT
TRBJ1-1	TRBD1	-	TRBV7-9	CASSRDRSMNTEAFF	TGTGCCAGCAGCCGGGACAGGTCAATGAACACTGAAGCTTTCTTT
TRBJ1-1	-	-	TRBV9	CASSFTVNTEAFF	TGTGCCAGCAGCTTCACAGTGAACACTGAAGCTTTCTTT
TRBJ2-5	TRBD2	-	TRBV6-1	CASSERGVFQETQYF	TGTGCCAGCAGTGAACGGGGGGTATTTCAAGAGACCCAGTACTTC
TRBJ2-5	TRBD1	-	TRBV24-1	CATSGLGQGGETQYF	TGTGCCACCAGTGGTCTGGGACAGGGCGGGGAGACCCAGTACTTC
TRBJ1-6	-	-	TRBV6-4	CASRNSGSPLHF	TGTGCCAGCAGAAACAGTGGTTCACCCCTCCACTTT
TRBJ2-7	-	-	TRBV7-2	CASRPRGAPYEQYF	TGTGCCAGCAGGCCTCGGGGGGCTCCCTACGAGCAGTACTTC
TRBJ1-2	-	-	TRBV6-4	CASSVSYGTGYTF	TGTGCCAGCAGTGTGTCGTACGGTACCGGCTACACCTTC
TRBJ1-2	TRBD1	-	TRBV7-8	CASNRGFGNYGYTF	TGTGCCAGCAACAGGGGCTTCGGTAACTATGGCTACACCTTC
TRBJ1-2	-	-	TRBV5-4	CASSLAVVPWGYTF	TGTGCCAGCAGCTTGGCCGTAGTTCCCTGGGGCTACACCTTC
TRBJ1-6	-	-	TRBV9	CASSVEVGSPLHF	TGTGCCAGCAGCGTCGAGGTGGGTTCACCCCTCCACTTT
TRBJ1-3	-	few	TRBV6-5	CASSYNPRASGNTIYF	TGTGCCAGCAGTTACAATCCGAGGGCCTCTGGAAACACCATATATTTT
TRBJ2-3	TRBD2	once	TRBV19	CASNPRGGGTDTQYF	TGTGCCAGTAACCCTCGGGGAGGGGGCACAGATACGCAGTATTTT
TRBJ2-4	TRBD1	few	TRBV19	CASSETGMGNIQYF	TGTGCCAGTAGCGAGACAGGGATGGGAAACATTCAGTACTTC
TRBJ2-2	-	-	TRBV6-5	CASSYGGGLVTGELFF	TGTGCCAGCAGTTACGGTGGGGGCCTCGTGACCGGGGAGCTGTTTTTT
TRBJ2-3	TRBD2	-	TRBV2	CASNLLAGATDTQYF	TGTGCCAGCAACTTACTAGCGGGGGCTACAGATACGCAGTATTTT
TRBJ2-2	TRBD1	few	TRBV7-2	CASSLVVGGGTGELFF	TGTGCCAGCAGCTTAGTTGTAGGGGGCGGCACCGGGGAGCTGTTTTTT
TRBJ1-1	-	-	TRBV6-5	CASTWGQGTEAFF	TGTGCCAGCACTTGGGGGCAGGGCACTGAAGCTTTCTTT
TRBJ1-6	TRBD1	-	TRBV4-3	CASSQDGTGISPLHF	TGCGCCAGCAGCCAAGACGGGACAGGGATTTCACCCCTCCACTTT
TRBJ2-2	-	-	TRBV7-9	CASSITSGELFF	TGTGCCAGCAGCATTACTAGCGGGGAGCTGTTTTTT
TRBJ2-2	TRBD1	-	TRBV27	CASSQHRGRNTGELFF	TGTGCCAGCAGTCAGCACAGGGGGCGTAACACCGGGGAGCTGTTTTTT
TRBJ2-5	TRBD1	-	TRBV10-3	CAISDGASGGETQYF	TGTGCCATCAGTGATGGGGCATCAGGGGGAGAGACCCAGTACTTC
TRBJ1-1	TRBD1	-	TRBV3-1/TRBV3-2	CASSQGQTNTEAFF	TGTGCCAGCAGCCAGGGACAGACGAACACTGAAGCTTTCTTT
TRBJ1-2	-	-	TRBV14	CASSLRQNYGYTF	TGTGCCAGCAGCCTGCGACAGAACTATGGCTACACCTTC
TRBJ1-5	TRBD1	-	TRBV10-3	CATQGNSNQPQHF	TGTGCCACACAGGGGAATAGCAATCAGCCCCAGCATTTT
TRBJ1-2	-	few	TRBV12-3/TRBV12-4	CASSFSNQDGYTF	TGTGCCAGCAGTTTCAGTAACCAAGATGGCTACACCTTC
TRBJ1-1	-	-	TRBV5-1	CASSLVNTEAFF	TGCGCCAGCAGTTTAGTGAACACTGAAGCTTTCTTT
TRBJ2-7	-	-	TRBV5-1	CASSSAETAGFASYEQYF	TGCGCCAGCAGTTCCGCAGAAACCGCAGGGTTTGCGTCCTACGAGCAGTACTTC
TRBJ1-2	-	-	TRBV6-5	CASSYSDGAYGYTF	TGTGCCAGCAGTTATTCGGATGGAGCCTATGGCTACACCTTC
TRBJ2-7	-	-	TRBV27	CASSRPGDYEQYF	TGTGCCAGCAGCCGCCCAGGGGACTACGAGCAGTACTTC
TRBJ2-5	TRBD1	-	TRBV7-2	CASSTAGTALYQETQYF	TGTGCCAGCAGCACAGCCGGGACAGCCCTCTACCAAGAGACCCAGTACTTC
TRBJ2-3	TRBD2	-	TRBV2	CASRPRLAGGTDTQYF	TGTGCCAGCCGACCTAGACTAGCGGGGGGCACAGATACGCAGTATTTT
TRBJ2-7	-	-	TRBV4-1	CASSPGRVYEQYF	TGCGCCAGCAGCCCGGGCAGGGTTTACGAGCAGTACTTC
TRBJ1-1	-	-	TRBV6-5	CASSYSRGTNTEAFF	TGTGCCAGCAGTTACTCGCGGGGAACGAACACTGAAGCTTTCTTT
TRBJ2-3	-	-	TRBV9	CASSATSMTTQYF	TGTGCCAGCAGCGCAACTAGTATGACTACGCAGTATTTT